These T cell receptor beta chains were read from a single sample in a study of molecular identifiers for immune sequencing clone quantification. TCRdb reprocessed the PCR reads with MiXCR, giving one entry per CDR3 protein. The repertoire holds roughly 320,000 distinct CDR3 sequences, with roughly 24% as singletons. Sequenced material: naive CD8+ T cells from blood, with Jurkat cell RNA spiked in. These receptors all come from a human donor in good health. Some libraries in this study had Jurkat cell RNA spiked in. Both conserved end residues are part of each CDR3. A D gene is named only where the DNA matches it firmly. Size values are once, few and many counts, or a class for expanded clones, and some rows have none.

abundance | len | d_gene | j_gene | v_gene | CDR3nt | CDR3aa
few | 14 | NA | TRBJ1-1 | TRBV14 | TGTGCCAGCAGCCATACGGGCCTTAACACTGAAGCTTTCTTT | CASSHTGLNTEAFF
many | 16 | TRBD2 | TRBJ2-3 | TRBV7-9 | TGTGCCAGCAGCCCGTCGGTAGCGGGAGAGGTAGATACGCAGTATTTT | CASSPSVAGEVDTQYF
NA | 17 | TRBD2 | TRBJ2-7 | TRBV3-1 | TGTGCCAGCAGCCAAGATCACTCTAGCGGGGGATCCTACGAGCAGTACTTC | CASSQDHSSGGSYEQYF
few | 13 | NA | TRBJ1-1 | TRBV10-3 | TGTGCCATCAGTGAATTCGCTACCCCTGAAGCTTTCTTT | CAISEFATPEAFF
NA | 15 | TRBD2 | TRBJ2-1 | TRBV7-7 | TGTGCTAGCAGCTTGGGACTAGCGGGAGTAAATGAGCAGTTCTTC | CASSLGLAGVNEQFF
many | 15 | NA | TRBJ1-5 | TRBV7-2 | TGTGCCAGCAGCTTATGGGCAAATTCCAATCAGCCCCAGCATTTT | CASSLWANSNQPQHF
NA | 17 | TRBD2 | TRBJ2-3 | TRBV7-9 | TGTGCCAGCAGCCCATCTAGCGGGGGTTATGGGATAGATACGCAGTATTTT | CASSPSSGGYGIDTQYF
NA | 14 | NA | TRBJ2-7 | TRBV27 | TGTGCCAGCAGTTTAAGACCCTCACCCGACGAGCAGTACTTC | CASSLRPSPDEQYF
many | 17 | NA | TRBJ2-3 | TRBV29-1 | TGCAGCGTTGAAGATACGCCTCTCCCTTCTGATGCAAATACGCAGTATTTT | CSVEDTPLPSDANTQYF
many | 12 | TRBD1 | TRBJ1-5 | TRBV15 | TGTGCCACCGGGACAGGACATCAGCCCCAGCATTTT | CATGTGHQPQHF
NA | 14 | NA | TRBJ1-6 | TRBV2 | TGTGCCAGCACGCAGGTGGGGCGTAATTCACCCCTCCACTTT | CASTQVGRNSPLHF